Shown below are 20 T cell receptor beta chains from a single sample sequenced in a study of spatial heterogeneity in lung cancer. TCRdb re-analysed the 5' RACE reads in MiXCR, keeping a single row per CDR3 protein. The sample carries 8,000 or so distinct CDR3 sequences, under 15% recorded once. The antigens these receptors bind are not known. Indicated time point: sample taken at primary tumor resection. Study-wide results and caveats: Mutation tallies in tumors tracked expanded intratumoral alpha and beta TCR counts.

The source was lung tumor tissue, collected at surgery. The receptors derive from a male donor with early-stage non-small cell lung cancer.

Of note for this clonotype: For a library built for alpha chains, this beta chain is a stray read; little rests on its size. This sequence joins TRBV28 and TRBJ1-5, with 9 bases identical to TRBD1. CDR3 size: 15 residues. Germline V gene lookup returns CDR1 MDHEN and CDR2 SYDVKM. With V trimmed by 4 bases and J by 7 bases, 8 bases remained unmatched. CDR3 protein: CASSSQGQGYQPQHF. DNA for the CDR3: TGTGCCAGCAGTTCCCAGGGACAGGGATACCAGCCCCAGCATTTT.

By frequency in the sample, this clonotype is medium-sized. Because this beta chain is a stray read in a library intended to capture alpha chains, its abundance should not be given much weight. The chain is built from TRBV29-1 and TRBJ2-1; D is perhaps TRBD1 (7 bases). Germline CDR1 and CDR2: SQVTM and ANQGSEA. The CDR3 totals 15 residues. V dropped 0 bases and J dropped 0 bases, with 9 bases sitting between them. The CDR3 is CSVEEQGGSYNEQFF. The CDR3 DNA follows: TGCAGCGTTGAAGAGCAGGGGGGCTCCTACAATGAGCAGTTCTTC.

The sample holds many counts of this clonotype. This beta chain lies outside the target of a library built for alpha chains; its clone size means little. This chain links TRBV6-5 with TRBJ2-1; D perhaps matches TRBD2 (5 bases). The CDR3 extends over 12 amino acids. V was trimmed by 8 bases and J by 0 bases, leaving 5 bases between them. Germline V lookup: CDR1 MNHEY, CDR2 SVGAGI. DNA of the CDR3: TGTGCCAGCCGGGACTCCTACAATGAGCAGTTCTTC. Protein: CASRDSYNEQFF.

This clonotype was seen many times. Since it is a stray read in a library aimed at alpha chains, this beta chain has a size that is not meaningful. This sequence joins TRBV5-1 and TRBJ2-1; TRBD2 aligns across 10 bases. The ends lost 3 bases at V and 2 bases at J; junction bases unmatched: 2. Germline V lookup: CDR1 SGHRS, CDR2 YFSETQ. This CDR3 is built from 15 residues. CDR3 protein: CASSYTSGTYNEQFF. CDR3 coding DNA: TGCGCCAGCAGCTATACTAGCGGGACCTACAATGAGCAGTTCTTC.

This clonotype has at least ten counts. With the library built for alpha chains, this beta chain is off target and its frequency is not meaningful. The chain uses TRBV7-8 and TRBJ2-1; D is possibly TRBD2 (5 bases). The germline gives CDR1 SGHVS, CDR2 FQNEAQ. This CDR3 comprises 15 residues. V dropped 1 base and J dropped 5 bases, with 12 bases sitting between them. CDR3: CASSLGTASHNEQFF. CDR3 in DNA: TGTGCCAGCAGCTTAGGGACTGCTTCTCACAATGAGCAGTTCTTC.

On this clonotype: The library was designed around alpha chains, so this beta chain is a stray read whose abundance carries little weight. The chain combines TRBV20-1 with TRBJ1-1; TRBD1 agrees at 8 bases. CDR1 DFQATT and CDR2 SNEGSKA come from the germline V gene (reference sequence). With V trimmed by 3 bases and J by 11 bases, 5 bases remained unmatched. The CDR3 length is 11 residues. CDR3 in DNA: TGCAGTGCTAGCGGGGACAGGAATGCTTTCTTT. This gives the protein CSASGDRNAFF.

This clonotype was counted only a few times. The library was built for alpha chains, so this beta chain is an off-target read and its size means little. CDR3 bases: TGTGCCAGCAGCTTAGATCAAGAGACCCAGTACTTC. Protein product: CASSLDQETQYF. This chain uses TRBV7-6 with TRBJ2-5; D is uncertain. The CDR3 consists of 12 residues. Trimming pared 1 base from V and 2 bases from J, leaving 2 bases between. Looked up from germline, CDR1 is SGHVS and CDR2 is FNYEAQ.

Notes on this clonotype: A library made for alpha chains picked up this beta chain off target, so its size means little. The genes are TRBV6-2 or TRBV6-3 and TRBJ2-3; 8 bases match TRBD1. V lost 4 bases and J lost 5; bases outside the gene matches: 11. The CDR3 is made up of 16 amino acids. From germline, CDR1 is MNHEY and CDR2 SVGEGT. The CDR3 loop reads CASSSLMDRARDTQYF. The DNA of the CDR3 is TGTGCCAGCAGTTCCCTAATGGACAGGGCAAGAGATACGCAGTATTTT.

This clonotype was seen ten or more times. The size of this beta chain means little, since it is a stray read in a library made for alpha chains. The rearrangement uses TRBV28 and TRBJ2-1; TRBD2 matches at 13 bases. CDR3 size: 14 residues. Germline-derived CDR1 and CDR2 are MDHEN and SYDVKM. The V and J ends lost 6 bases and 15 bases, in that order; junction bases with no gene match: 11. The chain's CDR3 is CASRRRTSGSGWFF. CDR3 in DNA: TGTGCCAGCAGGCGTAGGACTAGCGGGAGTGGGTGGTTCTTC. Full variable domain (outside the CDR3, taken from reference TRBV28 and TRBJ2-1): DVKVTQSSRYLVKRTGEKVFLECVQDMDHENMFWYRQDPGLGLRLIYFSYDVKMKEKGDIPEGYSVSREKKERFSLILESASTNQTSMYLCASRRRTSGSGWFFGPGTRLTVL.

To note about this clonotype: Since it is a stray read in a library aimed at alpha chains, this beta chain has a size that is not meaningful. The chain employs TRBV20-1 and TRBJ2-2; maybe TRBD2 (5 bases). Per germline, CDR1 DFQATT and CDR2 SNEGSKA (reference sequence). The CDR3 is 14 amino acids. The V and J ends lost 6 bases and 6 bases respectively, with 17 bases between them. For the CDR3, the DNA is TGCAGTGCCCCGGCCGGCGGGTTCGCCGGGGAGCTGTTTTTT. Protein sequence: CSAPAGGFAGELFF.

This clonotype showed up many times. Being off target in a library aimed at alpha chains, this beta chain has a size of little meaning. The V gene is TRBV6-1, the J gene TRBJ2-2, with D perhaps given as TRBD1 or TRBD2 (5 bases each). Trimming removed 3 bases from V and 7 bases from J, with 18 bases in between. Germline assignment: CDR1 MNHNS and CDR2 SASEGT. This CDR3 has 16 residues. CDR3 loop: CASSEDWGFGFGELFF. The CDR3 nucleotides are TGTGCCAGCAGTGAGGACTGGGGGTTTGGGTTCGGGGAGCTGTTTTTT.

This clonotype was seen a single time. For a library built for alpha chains, this beta chain is a stray read; little rests on its size. The chain combines TRBV7-8 with TRBJ2-1; 10 nucleotides line up with TRBD2. Trimming at V came to 6 bases and at J to 6 bases, leaving 2 bases not matched to a gene. CDR1 is SGHVS, CDR2 FQNEAQ, per germline. This CDR3 has 13 amino acids. The CDR3: CASSRTSGNEQFF. The CDR3 DNA is TGTGCCAGCAGTAGGACTAGCGGCAATGAGCAGTTCTTC.

This clonotype was seen ten or more times. This beta chain lies outside the target of a library built for alpha chains; its clone size means little. The CDR3 here is CASSRRGLDEQYF. The CDR3 region has the DNA TGTGCCAGCAGCCGGAGGGGGCTGGACGAGCAGTACTTC. The chain carries TRBV3-1 and TRBJ2-7, with D possibly TRBD1 on 7 matching bases. CDR1 and CDR2 (germline): LGHDT, YNNKEL (reference sequence). V shed 4 bases and J shed 5 bases, with 12 bases lying between them. The CDR3 loop spans 13 amino acids.

The table lists this clonotype with many counts. The library was designed around alpha chains, so this beta chain is a stray read whose abundance carries little weight. This rearrangement joins TRBV30 to TRBJ1-2; D gene uncertain. Germline loops: CDR1 GTSNPN, CDR2 SVGIG (reference sequence). V was clipped by 1 base and J by 4 bases, with 13 bases between them. This CDR3 has 14 amino acids. Here the CDR3 reads CAWSGGRRTYGYTF. In DNA form, the CDR3 reads TGTGCCTGGAGTGGCGGCAGGAGGACCTATGGCTACACCTTC.

With respect to this clonotype: Within a library made for alpha chains, this beta chain is off target, and its count is uninformative. The chain employs TRBV20-1 and TRBJ2-7; 12 positions match TRBD2. Trimming removed 3 bases from V and 6 bases from J; junction bases left unmatched: 3. Per the germline V gene, CDR1 is DFQATT and CDR2 is SNEGSKA (reference sequence). This CDR3 spans 13 amino acids. In DNA, the CDR3 is TGCAGTGCTAGCCTGGGACTAGCGGGCGAGCAGTACTTC. Translation gives CSASLGLAGEQYF.

This clonotype counts as medium-sized. The library was designed around alpha chains, so this beta chain is a stray read whose abundance carries little weight. This chain links TRBV7-9 with TRBJ1-1, with D uncertain. V was cut by 5 bases and J by 11 bases, with 9 bases left in between. The length of the CDR3 is 10 residues. The germline gives CDR1 SEHNR, CDR2 FQNEAQ (reference sequence). The CDR3 here is CASSVDRAFF. The CDR3, as DNA: TGTGCCAGCAGCGTGGATCGGGCTTTCTTT.

In this sample, this clonotype is medium-sized. This beta chain appears as a stray read in a library generated for alpha chains; its size is not informative. This chain links TRBV27 with TRBJ2-7; TRBD2 aligns across 14 bases. The CDR3 is made up of 14 amino acids. From germline, CDR1 is MNHEY and CDR2 SMNVEV (reference sequence). V was pared by 6 bases and J by 6 bases, with 4 bases of the junction left unmatched. CDR3 DNA sequence: TGTGCCAGCAGCCGCGGACTAGCGGGAGGCGAGCAGTACTTC. It specifies CASSRGLAGGEQYF.

This clonotype has at least ten counts. This beta chain was picked up by a library intended for alpha chains and is off target, so its count carries little meaning. The CDR3 DNA is TGCGCCAGCAGCCTTCACCCGGACAGGGGGCAAAACTCTGGAAACACCATATATTTT. Its protein product is CASSLHPDRGQNSGNTIYF. The chain has TRBV4-1 and TRBJ1-3; 11 positions agree with TRBD1. CDR3 length equals 19 residues. V lost 4 bases to trimming and J lost 0 bases; unmatched junction nucleotides: 11. Germline V gives CDR1 MGHRA, CDR2 YSYEKL.

The table lists this clonotype with many counts. A library made for alpha chains picked up this beta chain off target, so its size means little. The chain has TRBV6-1 and TRBJ1-3; D is possibly TRBD1 (5 bases). Per the germline V gene, CDR1 is MNHNS and CDR2 is SASEGT. V was shortened by 6 bases and J by 3 bases, with 18 bases between the two germline ends. This CDR3 region has 16 residues. The CDR3 loop reads CASRYTGSLGGNTIYF. CDR3 nucleotide sequence: TGTGCCAGCAGGTACACAGGCTCCCTCGGTGGAAACACCATATATTTT.

This clonotype was found many times. This beta chain is off target for a library built for alpha chains, so its abundance means little. This sequence joins TRBV2 and TRBJ2-7, with D unclear. This CDR3 comprises 12 residues. Germline V CDR1 and CDR2: SNHLY, FYNNEI. With 7 bases removed from V and 3 bases from J, the gap between germline ends came to 10 bases. In DNA, the CDR3 is TGTGCCAGCAACCCCCCCGGCTACGAGCAGTACTTC. Protein sequence: CASNPPGYEQYF. The entire variable domain, with the rest obtained from reference TRBV2 and TRBJ2-7, is as follows: EPEVTQTPSHQVTQMGQEVILRCVPISNHLYFYWYRQILGQKVEFLVSFYNNEISEKSEIFDDQFSVERPDGSNFTLKIRSTKLEDSAMYFCASNPPGYEQYFGPGTRLTVT.